This T cell receptor beta chain originates from a study of blood T cell repertoires in COVID-19. Study in general: Material from acute and convalescent COVID-19 was sourced from the United States, Italy and Spain. T cells, B-cell-depleted T cells, or PBMCs supplied cDNA or gDNA.

As processed by the authors: Amplification of reference gene primers was used by the study to estimate nucleated cell counts. Method: immunoSEQ multiplex PCR; TCRdb's copy keeps in-frame clones and lacks some. V and J calls and clone size follow that table, whereas D and trimming were derived from the DNA. Of fewer than 200,000 clones listed, approximately 86% are singletons. V trimming: 5 bases; J trimming: 1 base; junction bases outside the gene matches: 7. CDR3 length: 18 residues. Germline CDR1 MNHEY, CDR2 SMNVEV (reference sequence). The J gene is TRBJ2-3, the V gene TRBV27; 15 positions agree with TRBD2. This clonotype originated in a man in his forties or fifties with active or convalescent COVID-19. Sequences were obtained from peripheral blood. CDR3 bases: TGTGCCAGCAGTGGATGGGGACTAGCGGGGGGAGGCACAGATACGCAGTATTTT. Its translation: CASSGWGLAGGGTDTQYF.